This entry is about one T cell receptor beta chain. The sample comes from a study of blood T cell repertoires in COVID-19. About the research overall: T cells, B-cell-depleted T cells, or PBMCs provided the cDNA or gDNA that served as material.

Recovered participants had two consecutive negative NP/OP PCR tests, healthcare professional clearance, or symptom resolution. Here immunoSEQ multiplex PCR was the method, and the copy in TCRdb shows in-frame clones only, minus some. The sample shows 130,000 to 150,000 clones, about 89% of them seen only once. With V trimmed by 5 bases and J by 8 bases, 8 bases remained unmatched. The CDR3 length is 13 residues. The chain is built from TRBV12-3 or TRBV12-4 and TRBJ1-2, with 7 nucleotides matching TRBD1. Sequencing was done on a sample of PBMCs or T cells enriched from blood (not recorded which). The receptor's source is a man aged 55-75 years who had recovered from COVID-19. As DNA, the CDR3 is TGTGCCAGCAGTCGGGGACAGTATGTAGGCTACACCTTC. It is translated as CASSRGQYVGYTF.